A single sample is the source of the 6 T cell receptor beta chains below, sequenced in a study of control samples from healthy donors and cancer patients. The protocol was immunoSEQ multiplex PCR, while the TCRdb copy is restricted to in-frame clones and leaves out a portion. Among 150,000 to 200,000 clones, roughly 94% were seen once, and the ten largest hold about 9.3%. Material for sequencing was blood. The receptors shown here come from a woman in her thirties or forties in good health.

The chain joins TRBV6-2 or TRBV6-3 to TRBJ2-3, with D tentatively TRBD2 (6 bases). This CDR3 comprises 16 residues. The germline gives CDR1 MNHEY, CDR2 SVGEGT. V lost 2 bases, J lost 2 bases, and 14 bases lay in between. The CDR3 sequence is CASSYARGGFTDTQYF. The DNA for the CDR3 is TGTGCCAGCAGTTACGCGCGGGGCGGGTTCACAGATACGCAGTATTTT.

The chain couples TRBV7-3 to TRBJ1-6; D remains ambiguous. Germline V gene data show CDR1 as SGHTA and CDR2 as FQGTGA. The CDR3 consists of 15 residues. The V end was cut by 2 bases, the J end by 9 bases, with 14 bases between. CDR3 amino acids: CASSLFAAGSSPLHF. The DNA for the CDR3 is TGTGCCAGCAGCTTATTCGCGGCCGGTTCTTCACCCCTCCACTTT.

The genes are TRBV2 and TRBJ2-7; 12 bases are shared with TRBD2. Germline CDR1 SNHLY, CDR2 FYNNEI. J lost 3 bases, V lost 5 bases, and 5 bases had no gene match. The CDR3 consists of 15 residues. CDR3 DNA: TGTGCCAGCAGTCTGACTAGCGGGAGTATCTACGAGCAGTACTTC. This sequence encodes CASSLTSGSIYEQYF. Together with reference TRBV2 and TRBJ2-7, the CDR3 gives the full variable domain: EPEVTQTPSHQVTQMGQEVILRCVPISNHLYFYWYRQILGQKVEFLVSFYNNEISEKSEIFDDQFSVERPDGSNFTLKIRSTKLEDSAMYFCASSLTSGSIYEQYFGPGTRLTVT.

The chain uses TRBV5-6 and TRBJ1-1, with 12 bases matching TRBD1. Germline assignment: CDR1 SGHDT and CDR2 YYEEEE. J gave up 0 bases and V 3 bases, and 12 bases lay outside the gene matches. This CDR3 has 19 residues. The CDR3 nucleotides read TGTGCCAGCAGCTCTGGGACAGGGGGCAATTTATTAATGAACACTGAAGCTTTCTTT. It translates to CASSSGTGGNLLMNTEAFF.

The chain carries TRBV4-3 and TRBJ2-7; tentative D call: TRBD1 (6 bases). V was clipped by 1 base and J by 4 bases, with 20 bases between them. The CDR3 contains 17 residues. Germline CDR1 and CDR2: LGHNA and YSLEER. CDR3 in DNA: TGCGCCAGCAGCCAAGGACAGCTGGGGGCGATTCAGTACGAGCAGTACTTC. It translates to CASSQGQLGAIQYEQYF.

This chain joins TRBV15 and TRBJ1-5; D ambiguous. The CDR3 sequence is 16 residues long. Between the trimmed V and J ends, which lost 0 bases and 0 bases, there was a span of 9 bases. Germline-derived CDR1 and CDR2 are LNHNV and YYDKDF (reference sequence). In nucleotides, the CDR3 is TGTGCCACCAGCAGAGACCACAGCTATAGCAATCAGCCCCAGCATTTT. The encoded protein is CATSRDHSYSNQPQHF.